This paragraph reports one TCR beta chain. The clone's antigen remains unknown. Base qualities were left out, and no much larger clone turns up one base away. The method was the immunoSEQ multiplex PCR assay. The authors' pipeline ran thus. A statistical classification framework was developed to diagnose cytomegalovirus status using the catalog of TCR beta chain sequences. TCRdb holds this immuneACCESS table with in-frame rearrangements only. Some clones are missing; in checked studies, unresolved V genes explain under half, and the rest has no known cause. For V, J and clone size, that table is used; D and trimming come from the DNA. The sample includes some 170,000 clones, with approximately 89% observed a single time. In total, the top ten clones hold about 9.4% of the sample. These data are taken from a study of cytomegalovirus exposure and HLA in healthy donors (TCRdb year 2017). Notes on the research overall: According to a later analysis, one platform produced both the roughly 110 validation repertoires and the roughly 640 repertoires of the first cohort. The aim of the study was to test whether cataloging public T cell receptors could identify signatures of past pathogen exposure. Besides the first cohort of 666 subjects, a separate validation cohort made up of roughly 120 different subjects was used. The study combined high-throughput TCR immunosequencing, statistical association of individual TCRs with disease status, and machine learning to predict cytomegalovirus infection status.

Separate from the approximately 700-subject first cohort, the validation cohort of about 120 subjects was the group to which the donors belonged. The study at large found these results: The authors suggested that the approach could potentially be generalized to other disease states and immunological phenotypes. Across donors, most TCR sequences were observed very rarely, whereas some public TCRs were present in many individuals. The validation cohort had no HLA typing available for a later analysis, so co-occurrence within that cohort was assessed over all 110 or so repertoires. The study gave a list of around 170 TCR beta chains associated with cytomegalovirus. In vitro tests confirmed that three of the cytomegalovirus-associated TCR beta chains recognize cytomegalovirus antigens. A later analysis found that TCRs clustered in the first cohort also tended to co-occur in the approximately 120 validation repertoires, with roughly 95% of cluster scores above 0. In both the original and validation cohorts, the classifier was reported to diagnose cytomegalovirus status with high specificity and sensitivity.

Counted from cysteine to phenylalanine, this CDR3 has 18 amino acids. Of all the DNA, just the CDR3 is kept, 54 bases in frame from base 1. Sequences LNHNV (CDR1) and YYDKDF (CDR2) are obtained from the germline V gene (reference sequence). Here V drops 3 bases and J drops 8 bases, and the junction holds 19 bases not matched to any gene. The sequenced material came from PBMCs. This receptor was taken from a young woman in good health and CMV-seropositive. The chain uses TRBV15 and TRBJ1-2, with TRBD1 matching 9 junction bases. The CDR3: CATSRTGTGIPVAHGYTF. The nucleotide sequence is TGTGCCACCAGCAGGACCGGGACAGGGATCCCTGTTGCCCACGGCTACACCTTC.